This T cell receptor (beta chain) was observed in a study of blood T cells in healthy people across ages. As concerns this clonotype: No antigen is known for it.

Each donor was a healthy Caucasian individual from Russia, aged about 6 to 95. Each donor had about 9.6 milliliters of peripheral blood drawn. Broader study findings: Across the age range, TCR beta diversity per million T cells fell in a roughly linear way.

CDR1 and CDR2 (germline): SGHTA, FQGNSA. V shed 1 base and J shed 1 base, with 7 bases lying between them. The CDR3 totals 14 residues. The second PCR ran roughly 7 to 12 cycles with a sample-barcoded 5' primer and J-beta primers. Each CDR3 protein gets one entry after TCRdb re-called the 5' RACE reads with MiXCR. The repertoire holds around 970,000 distinct CDR3 sequences, with roughly 51% as singletons. The specimen was blood. The chain is built from TRBV7-2 and TRBJ1-2; D call uncertain. The origin of this receptor is a woman aged 55-69 years in good health. CDR3 amino acids: CASSLGERNYGYTF. The CDR3 nucleotides read TGTGCCAGCAGCTTAGGAGAACGTAACTATGGCTACACCTTC.